This T cell receptor (beta chain) came from a study of T cell responses to AZD1222 COVID-19 vaccine. This clone was detected only a few times. What it binds is not known. The protocol was immunoSEQ multiplex PCR, while the TCRdb copy is restricted to in-frame clones and leaves out a portion. The sample has roughly 170,000 clones; approximately 86% are singletons. Study observations and caveats: Seropositive at baseline were only a handful of AZD1222 recipients. Clonal diversity may have been underestimated in mostly white British donors.

Trimming removed 3 bases from V and 4 bases from J, with 14 bases in between. The CDR3 consists of 15 residues. Germline loops: CDR1 MRHNA, CDR2 SNTAGT. Material: peripheral blood, obtained on day 0 of AZD1222 vaccination. The TCR was taken from an adult in good health. This chain joins TRBV6-4 and TRBJ2-3; D may be TRBD1 or TRBD2 (5 bases each). The CDR3 nucleotides are TGTGCCAGCAGTGAGGGGGAAGGGTCATCAGATACGCAGTATTTT. Residues: CASSEGEGSSDTQYF.